The rows below give T cell receptor beta chains drawn from one sample of a study of blood T cell repertoires in COVID-19. Libraries were prepared by immunoSEQ multiplex PCR; TCRdb keeps only in-frame clonotypes and omits some of them. This table holds approximately 99,000 clones, 87% found once. The sample was peripheral blood. The receptor set was obtained from a human donor in a cohort sampled during active COVID-19. The CDR3 runs from the conserved cysteine through the conserved F or W. The D gene is left open where the match is weak. Some rows have no size entry. The others give once, few or many, or a class for an expanded clone.

cdr3_length	v_call	j_call	d_call	clone_size	cdr3_aa	cdr3_nt
15	TRBV19	TRBJ2-7	TRBD2	once	CASSPRLANTYEQYF	TGTGCCAGTAGTCCCCGACTAGCAAATACCTACGAGCAGTACTTC
16	TRBV19	TRBJ2-4	TRBD1	.	CASSIAPGTGKNIQYF	TGTGCCAGTAGTATAGCCCCCGGGACAGGAAAAAACATTCAGTACTTC
16	TRBV4-3	TRBJ2-7	TRBD2	few	CASSQDGGRGSYEQYF	TGCGCCAGCAGCCAAGATGGCGGGAGAGGGTCCTACGAGCAGTACTTC
20	TRBV28	TRBJ2-5	TRBD1	.	CASSSFLLSGTGDLKETQYF	TGTGCCAGCAGTTCATTCTTACTTTCCGGGACAGGGGATCTGAAAGAGACCCAGTACTTC
13	TRBV19	TRBJ2-7	TRBD1	.	CASSRQGPYEQYF	TGTGCCAGTAGTAGACAGGGTCCCTACGAGCAGTACTTC
13	TRBV12-3/TRBV12-4	TRBJ2-2	.	.	CASHPRVPGELFF	TGTGCCAGCCACCCCAGGGTTCCCGGGGAGCTGTTTTTT
15	TRBV11-1	TRBJ1-2	.	.	CASSLDDIRGRGYTF	TGTGCCAGCAGCCTAGACGACATCAGGGGTAGGGGCTACACCTTC
12	TRBV7-2	TRBJ1-1	.	few	CASSLEGLSAFF	TGTGCCAGCAGCTTGGAGGGCTTAAGCGCTTTCTTT
15	TRBV10-3	TRBJ2-7	TRBD2	.	CASREGTSGGNEQYF	TGTGCCAGCCGGGAGGGGACTAGCGGGGGCAACGAGCAGTACTTC
13	TRBV7-2	TRBJ2-3	.	.	CASSPVSTDTQYF	TGTGCCAGCAGCCCTGTGAGCACAGATACGCAGTATTTT
15	TRBV10-3	TRBJ2-1	TRBD1	once	CAISLPGGRFNEQFF	TGTGCCATCAGTCTCCCAGGGGGTAGGTTCAATGAGCAGTTCTTC
12	TRBV29-1	TRBJ1-1	.	.	CSVAGFTQEAFF	TGCAGCGTAGCAGGGTTTACGCAAGAAGCTTTCTTT
14	TRBV28	TRBJ2-2	.	once	CASSGQWNTGELFF	TGTGCCAGCAGCGGACAGTGGAACACCGGGGAGCTGTTTTTT
13	TRBV4-2	TRBJ2-3	.	.	CASSQDVRDTQYF	TGTGCCAGCAGCCAAGATGTCAGAGATACGCAGTATTTT
13	TRBV29-1	TRBJ1-1	TRBD1	.	CSVGDSLNTEAFF	TGCAGCGTAGGGGACAGCTTGAACACTGAAGCTTTCTTT
15	TRBV27	TRBJ2-7	TRBD1	few	CASSSGTVPREEQYF	TGTGCCAGCAGTTCAGGGACAGTGCCGAGAGAGGAGCAGTACTTC
13	TRBV25-1	TRBJ1-1	.	.	CASRDPRGTEAFF	TGTGCCAGCAGGGATCCAAGAGGCACTGAAGCTTTCTTT
15	TRBV7-2	TRBJ1-4	.	.	CASSLVYREGEKLFF	TGTGCCAGCAGCTTAGTGTACAGGGAGGGTGAAAAACTGTTTTTT
15	TRBV12-5	TRBJ1-1	TRBD1	.	CASGLGQGARTEAFF	TGTGCTAGTGGTTTGGGACAGGGGGCCCGCACTGAAGCTTTCTTT
15	TRBV5-1	TRBJ2-2	.	.	CASSLLSGNTGELFF	TGCGCCAGCAGCTTGCTGTCAGGGAACACCGGGGAGCTGTTTTTT
16	TRBV6-1	TRBJ1-3	.	.	CASSELGGGAGNTIYF	TGTGCCAGCAGTGAACTTGGGGGAGGAGCTGGAAACACCATATATTTT
16	TRBV7-3	TRBJ2-3	TRBD2	.	CASSPTGGSITDTQYF	TGTGCCAGCAGCCCCACCGGCGGGAGTATTACAGATACGCAGTATTTT
13	TRBV9	TRBJ1-1	.	.	CASSVGMNTEAFF	TGTGCCAGCAGCGTCGGGATGAACACTGAAGCTTTCTTT
16	TRBV7-2	TRBJ2-3	TRBD2	.	CASSFSAGPSTDTQYF	TGTGCCAGCAGCTTTTCAGCGGGGCCTAGCACAGATACGCAGTATTTT
16	TRBV5-1	TRBJ2-2	.	.	CASSLEAVGGTGELFF	TGCGCCAGCAGCTTGGAAGCCGTCGGAGGGACCGGGGAGCTGTTTTTT
19	TRBV7-3	TRBJ1-5	TRBD1	.	CASSLTDTGGLGFNQPQHF	TGTGCCAGCAGCTTAACGGACACAGGGGGCCTTGGGTTCAATCAGCCCCAGCATTTT
11	TRBV28	TRBJ2-7	.	.	CASSLWREQYF	TGTGCCAGCAGTTTATGGCGCGAGCAGTACTTC
14	TRBV5-1	TRBJ2-7	.	.	CASSNRDPRYEQYF	TGCGCCAGCAGCAACAGGGACCCCCGCTACGAGCAGTACTTC
15	TRBV10-3	TRBJ1-1	.	.	CAISEEQGSGTEAFF	TGTGCCATCAGCGAGGAACAGGGATCGGGCACTGAAGCTTTCTTT
14	TRBV28	TRBJ2-6	.	.	CAIKEVSGANVLTF	TGTGCCATCAAGGAGGTCTCTGGGGCCAACGTCCTGACTTTC
17	TRBV18	TRBJ2-3	TRBD2	.	CASSPGTSGRITDTQYF	TGTGCCAGCTCACCCGGGACTAGCGGGAGAATTACAGATACGCAGTATTTT
10	TRBV6-5	TRBJ2-3	.	.	CASTLPGQYF	TGTGCCAGCACTTTGCCCGGGCAGTATTTT
13	TRBV5-1	TRBJ1-1	TRBD1	.	CASSPRTGSEAFF	TGCGCCAGCAGCCCTAGGACAGGGTCTGAAGCTTTCTTT
14	TRBV3-1/TRBV3-2	TRBJ1-5	.	.	CASSPYEEDQPQHF	TGTGCCAGCAGCCCCTATGAGGAGGATCAGCCCCAGCATTTT
13	TRBV6-5	TRBJ1-2	.	once	CASSYGRDYGYTF	TGTGCCAGCAGTTACGGCAGGGACTATGGCTACACCTTC
15	TRBV25-1	TRBJ1-4	TRBD1	.	CASSGWTGHNEKLFF	TGTGCCAGCAGTGGCTGGACAGGTCATAATGAAAAACTGTTTTTT
15	TRBV6-5	TRBJ2-4	TRBD1	.	CASSFNRGQGNIQYF	TGTGCCAGCAGTTTCAACAGGGGGCAGGGAAACATTCAGTACTTC
12	TRBV29-1	TRBJ2-7	TRBD2	.	CSVWVAGYEQYF	TGCAGCGTGTGGGTAGCGGGTTACGAGCAGTACTTC
21	TRBV4-1	TRBJ2-2	TRBD1	.	CASSHFPPGQGLGANTGELFF	TGCGCCAGCAGCCATTTCCCACCGGGACAGGGACTTGGAGCGAACACCGGGGAGCTGTTTTTT
13	TRBV29-1	TRBJ1-1	.	.	CSVVTGGNTEAFF	TGCAGCGTTGTAACCGGAGGGAACACTGAAGCTTTCTTT
15	TRBV6-1	TRBJ2-5	TRBD2	.	CASSEGAGLAGTQYF	TGTGCCAGCAGTGAAGGAGCGGGACTGGCGGGGACCCAGTACTTC
13	TRBV7-3	TRBJ2-5	.	.	CASSLNPGETQYF	TGTGCCAGCAGCTTAAACCCGGGAGAGACCCAGTACTTC
13	TRBV18	TRBJ2-5	.	.	CASSPLNGETQYF	TGTGCCAGCTCACCACTGAACGGAGAGACCCAGTACTTC
15	TRBV29-1	TRBJ2-3	TRBD2	.	CSVAAGTSGTDTQYF	TGCAGCGTTGCGGCCGGGACTAGCGGCACAGATACGCAGTATTTT
15	TRBV6-4	TRBJ2-3	TRBD2	.	CASSRTSGSADTQYF	TGTGCCAGCAGTCGAACTAGCGGGAGCGCAGATACGCAGTATTTT
15	TRBV5-5	TRBJ1-2	TRBD1	.	CASSPRTGLHYGYTF	TGTGCCAGCAGCCCTAGGACAGGGTTGCACTATGGCTACACCTTC
17	TRBV7-2	TRBJ2-7	.	.	CASSFYQWGRDSYEQYF	TGTGCCAGCAGCTTTTATCAGTGGGGCAGGGACTCCTACGAGCAGTACTTC
14	TRBV11-2	TRBJ2-7	TRBD2	.	CASSYASGTYEQYF	TGTGCCAGCAGTTACGCTAGCGGAACCTACGAGCAGTACTTC
14	TRBV2	TRBJ1-2	TRBD1	.	CASRGTAPNYGYTF	TGTGCCAGCAGGGGGACAGCCCCTAACTATGGCTACACCTTC
14	TRBV21-1	TRBJ2-7	.	.	CASSKSRDFYEQYF	TGTGCCAGCAGCAAAAGCAGGGACTTCTACGAGCAGTACTTC
17	TRBV5-1	TRBJ1-3	.	.	CASSFAPQERGGNTIYF	TGCGCCAGCAGCTTTGCCCCACAGGAAAGAGGCGGAAACACCATATATTTT
15	TRBV5-4	TRBJ2-7	TRBD2	.	CASTPGTSSSYEQYF	TGTGCCAGCACCCCCGGGACTAGCAGCTCCTACGAGCAGTACTTC
14	TRBV7-8	TRBJ2-6	TRBD1	.	CASSPGTGVHVLTF	TGTGCCAGCAGCCCCGGGACAGGGGTTCACGTCCTGACTTTC
15	TRBV27	TRBJ2-7	.	.	CASSFRSPGYYEQYF	TGTGCCAGCAGTTTCCGGAGTCCCGGATACTACGAGCAGTACTTC
15	TRBV6-6	TRBJ2-7	TRBD1	.	CASSDTGDPSGEQYF	TGTGCCAGCAGTGATACAGGGGACCCCTCGGGTGAGCAGTACTTC